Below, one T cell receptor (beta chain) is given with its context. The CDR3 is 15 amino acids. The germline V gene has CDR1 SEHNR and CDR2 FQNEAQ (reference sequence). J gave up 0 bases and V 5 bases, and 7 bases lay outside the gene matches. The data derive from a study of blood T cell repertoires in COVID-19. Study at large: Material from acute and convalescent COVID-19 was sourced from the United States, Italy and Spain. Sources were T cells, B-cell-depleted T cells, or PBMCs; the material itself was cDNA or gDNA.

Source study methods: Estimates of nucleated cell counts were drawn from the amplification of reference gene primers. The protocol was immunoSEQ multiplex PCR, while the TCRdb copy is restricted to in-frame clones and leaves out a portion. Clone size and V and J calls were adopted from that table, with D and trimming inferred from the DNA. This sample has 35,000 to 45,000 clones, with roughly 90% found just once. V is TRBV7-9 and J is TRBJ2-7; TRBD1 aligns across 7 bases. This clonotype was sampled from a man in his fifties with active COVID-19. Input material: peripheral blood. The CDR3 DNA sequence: TGTGCCAGCAGCCGAGGACAGGCCTACTCCTACGAGCAGTACTTC. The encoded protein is CASSRGQAYSYEQYF. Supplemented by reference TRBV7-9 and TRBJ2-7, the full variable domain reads DTGVSQNPRHKITKRGQNVTFRCDPISEHNRLYWYRQTLGQGPEFLTYFQNEAQLEKSRLLSDRFSAERPKGSFSTLEIQRTEQGDSAMYLCASSRGQAYSYEQYFGPGTRLTVT.